The clone carrying this TCR beta chain was seen a few times. The sample comes from a study of cytomegalovirus exposure and HLA in healthy donors. Use of 60 Vbeta and 13 Jbeta primers characterized the PCR. Sequenced by immunoSEQ multiplex PCR; TCRdb stores in-frame clones only, minus some. Seen here are over 75,000 clones, over 75% observed once, and the top ten hold about 6.1%. From germline, CDR1 is GTSNPN and CDR2 SVGIG (reference sequence). CDR3 length equals 11 residues. V was trimmed by 8 bases and J by 6 bases, leaving 13 bases between them. J is TRBJ1-1 and V is TRBV30, with a tentative D call TRBD1 (6 bases). Sequenced sample: PBMCs. The receptor was derived from a female donor in good health and CMV-seronegative. The CDR3 reads CATSTGPEAFF. The CDR3 nucleotides read TGTGCCACTTCTACAGGGCCTGAAGCTTTCTTT. Full variable domain (missing parts from reference TRBV30 and TRBJ1-1): SQTIHQWPATLVQPVGSPLSLECTVEGTSNPNLYWYRQAAGRGLQLLFYSVGIGQISSEVPQNLSASRPQDRQFILSSKKLLLSDSGFYLCATSTGPEAFFGQGTRLTVV.